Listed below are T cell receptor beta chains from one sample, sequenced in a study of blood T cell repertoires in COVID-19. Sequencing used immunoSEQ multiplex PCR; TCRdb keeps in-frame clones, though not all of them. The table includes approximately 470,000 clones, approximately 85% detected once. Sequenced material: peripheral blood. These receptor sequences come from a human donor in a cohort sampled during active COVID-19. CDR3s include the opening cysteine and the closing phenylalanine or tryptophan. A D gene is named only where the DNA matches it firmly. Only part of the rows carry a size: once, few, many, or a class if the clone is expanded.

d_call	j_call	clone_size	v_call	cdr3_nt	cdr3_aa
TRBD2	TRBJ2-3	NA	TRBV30	TGTGCCTGGAGGGGGATAGCGGGAGTCCCAGATACGCAGTATTTT	CAWRGIAGVPDTQYF
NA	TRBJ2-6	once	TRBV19	TGTGCCAGTACCCTTTCTGGGGCCAACGTCCTGACTTTC	CASTLSGANVLTF
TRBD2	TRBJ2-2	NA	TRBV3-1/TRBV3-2	TGTGCCAGCAGCCAAGGGACCACAGGGAGACTAGCGGGAAGGGTCGGGGAGCTGTTTTTT	CASSQGTTGRLAGRVGELFF
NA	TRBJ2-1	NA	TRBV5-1	TGCGCCAGCAGCATACAGAGCAATGAGCAGTTCTTC	CASSIQSNEQFF
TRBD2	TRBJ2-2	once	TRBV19	TGTGCCAGTAGTACAAGCGGGAGGGTAGGTTCCGGGGAGCTGTTTTTT	CASSTSGRVGSGELFF
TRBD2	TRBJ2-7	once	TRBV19	TGTGCCAGTAGTACTTACGGGACTAGCGGGAGGGCATACGAGCAGTACTTC	CASSTYGTSGRAYEQYF
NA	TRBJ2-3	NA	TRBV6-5	TGTGCCAGCACCAAACACCCGAGCACAGATACGCAGTATTTT	CASTKHPSTDTQYF
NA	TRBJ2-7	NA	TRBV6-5	TGTGCCAGCAGGGACTCGCGCCGTAACGAGCAGTACTTC	CASRDSRRNEQYF
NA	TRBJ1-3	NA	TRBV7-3	TGTGCCAGCAGCTTAAGTCCAGGGAACGGAAACACCATATATTTT	CASSLSPGNGNTIYF
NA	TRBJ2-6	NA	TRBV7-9	TGTGCCAGCAGTAAGACAGTATCTGGGGCCAACGTCCTGACTTTC	CASSKTVSGANVLTF
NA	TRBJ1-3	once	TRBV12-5	TGTGCTAGTGGCCTGAGGGACACCATATATTTT	CASGLRDTIYF